The 18 T cell receptor beta chains given below trace back to one sample, sequenced in a study of shared clonotypes between healthy human individuals. Measured with immunoSEQ multiplex PCR; TCRdb has only the in-frame clones, and not every one. Found here are some 1.5 million clones, around 97% of them singletons; the top ten hold 1% to 1.5%. The specimen sequenced was naive CD4+ T cells sorted from blood. Specified subset: CD45RA+ positively selected. All receptors come from a man between 25 and 39 years old in good health.

Here the CDR3 DNA reads TGCGCCAGCAGTGAGTCGAGTTTCGATGAGCAGTTCTTC. Protein sequence: CASSESSFDEQFF. The V and J genes are TRBV10-1 and TRBJ2-1; no reliable D call. The V gene lost 0 bases and the J gene lost 8 bases, with 8 bases spanning the gap. Germline loops: CDR1 WNHNN, CDR2 SYGVQD (reference sequence). The CDR3 runs 13 residues.

Comment on this clone: At one end the junction does not follow the germline gene, possibly because of a read error. This chain connects TRBV6-5 to TRBJ2-7; 16 bases agree with TRBD2. CDR3 length: 16 residues. Germline CDR1 and CDR2: MNHEY and SVGAGI. The CDR3: CASSYGTSGRARGFVF. CDR3 DNA: TGTGCCAGCAGTTACGGGACTAGCGGGAGGGCTCGGGGGTTCGTGTTC.

The rearrangement uses TRBV11-3 and TRBJ2-2, with D unclear. CDR3 length equals 14 residues. Trimming removed 0 bases from V and 2 bases from J, with 4 bases in between. The V gene's germline CDR1 is SGHNT and CDR2 YENEEA. The CDR3 here is CASSLEPNTGELFF. DNA for the CDR3: TGTGCCAGCAGCTTAGAACCCAACACCGGGGAGCTGTTTTTT.

As to this clone: At one boundary the junction diverges from the germline segment, which might be a read error. The rearrangement links TRBV20-1 to TRBJ2-7; 8 nucleotides align to TRBD1. The CDR3 runs 11 residues. Germline V gene data show CDR1 as DFQATT and CDR2 as SNEGSKA (reference sequence). The CDR3: CSARLTGQANF. CDR3 DNA: TGCAGTGCTAGGCTAACGGGACAGGCGAACTTC.

The V call is TRBV18, the J call TRBJ2-7; 7 nucleotides agree with TRBD1. Germline lookup yields CDR1 KGHSH and CDR2 LQKENI. V was clipped by 4 bases and J by 3 bases; unmatched bases: 9. This CDR3 region has 15 residues. CDR3 bases: TGTGCCAGCTCACTCACCCGGGACAGAAACTACGAGCAGTACTTC. Its translation: CASSLTRDRNYEQYF.

The J gene is TRBJ2-4, the V gene TRBV19; D unclear. Trimming pared 3 bases from V and 9 bases from J, leaving 15 bases between. CDR1 and CDR2 (germline): LNHDA, SQIVND (reference sequence). The CDR3 runs 14 residues. This CDR3 is CASSMYSELGIQYF. CDR3 nucleotides: TGTGCCAGTAGTATGTATTCCGAGTTGGGCATTCAGTACTTC.

The rearrangement links TRBV7-8 to TRBJ1-1; D call uncertain. The CDR3 loop spans 15 amino acids. Germline CDR1 SGHVS, CDR2 FQNEAQ. V was cut by 5 bases and J by 3 bases, with 16 bases left in between. DNA for the CDR3: TGTGCCAGCAGCCCCCGTCTACAACGGGACACTGAAGCTTTCTTT. This encodes CASSPRLQRDTEAFF.

Comments on this clone: The sample carries other DNA sequences with the same CDR3. The CDR3 is CASSSGTSGSSTDTQYF. The CDR3 DNA sequence: TGCGCCAGCAGCTCCGGGACTAGCGGATCTAGCACAGATACGCAGTATTTT. The rearrangement uses TRBV5-1 and TRBJ2-3, with 11 bases aligning to TRBD2. Germline CDR1 reads SGHRS; CDR2 reads YFSETQ. Trimming removed 3 bases from V and 0 bases from J; junction bases left unmatched: 6. The CDR3 is 17 amino acids.

The chain combines TRBV11-2 with TRBJ2-3; perhaps TRBD2 as D (5 bases). V gave up 8 bases and J gave up 2 bases, with 14 bases separating them. The germline V gene has CDR1 SGHAT and CDR2 FQNNGV. This CDR3 comprises 14 residues. Here the CDR3 reads CASGPGYHTDTQYF. The CDR3 DNA reads TGTGCCAGCGGGCCGGGGTACCACACAGATACGCAGTATTTT.

The sample holds one count of this clone. This chain joins TRBV28 and TRBJ1-4; the D gene is possibly TRBD1 (5 bases). The germline gives CDR1 MDHEN, CDR2 SYDVKM. The CDR3 runs to 12 residues. The V and J ends lost 8 bases and 6 bases respectively, with 10 bases between them. The CDR3 DNA is TGTGCCAGCGGGACTACTTATGAAAAACTGTTTTTT. Residues: CASGTTYEKLFF.

This clone showed up just once. The chain recombines TRBV5-4 with TRBJ1-2; D unclear. Germline CDR1 reads SGHNT; CDR2 reads YYREEE (reference sequence). The CDR3 consists of 13 residues. V was shortened by 6 bases and J by 1 base, with 10 bases between the two germline ends. In DNA form, the CDR3 reads TGTGCCAGCAAACGGACGGATAACTATGGCTACACCTTC. Its translation is CASKRTDNYGYTF.

V usage is TRBV6-1 and J usage is TRBJ1-4, with a possible D match to TRBD1 (6 bases). The V gene's germline CDR1 is MNHNS and CDR2 SASEGT. CDR3 length: 14 amino acids. The germline V and J ends were trimmed by 7 bases and 0 bases, with 9 bases remaining between them. The CDR3 protein is CASTRTATNEKLFF. The CDR3, as DNA: TGTGCCAGCACCAGGACAGCAACTAATGAAAAACTGTTTTTT.

The rearrangement joins TRBV11-3 to TRBJ2-3; D is perhaps TRBD2 (5 bases). This CDR3 is 16 amino acids long. The V gene lost 1 base and the J gene lost 4 bases, with 15 bases spanning the gap. From germline, CDR1 is SGHNT and CDR2 YENEEA. In DNA, the CDR3 is TGTGCCAGCAGCTTAGGACGGGGTCCCGAAGCAGATACGCAGTATTTT. Translating it yields CASSLGRGPEADTQYF.

This chain uses TRBV10-1 with TRBJ2-1; D possibly corresponds to TRBD2 (7 bases). In germline, CDR1 is WNHNN, CDR2 SYGVQD (reference sequence). The V gene lost 6 bases and the J gene lost 2 bases, with 17 bases spanning the gap. There are 16 residues in the CDR3. CDR3 in DNA: TGCGCCAGCAGCCCCCGGGGGGCGCAGGCCTACAATGAGCAGTTCTTC. Amino acids: CASSPRGAQAYNEQFF.

This rearrangement joins TRBV5-4 to TRBJ2-4; tentatively, D is TRBD1 or TRBD2 (5 bases each). Germline values: CDR1 SGHNT, CDR2 YYREEE (reference sequence). CDR3 size: 14 residues. Trimming pared 2 bases from V and 5 bases from J, leaving 11 bases between. The DNA of the CDR3 is TGTGCCAGCAGCTTCAGTTTGGGGGAAAACATTCAGTACTTC. Encoded protein: CASSFSLGENIQYF.

The V and J genes are TRBV7-2 and TRBJ2-3, with 9 bases fitting TRBD1. The CDR3 consists of 15 residues. From germline, CDR1 is SGHTA and CDR2 FQGNSA. J was trimmed by 4 bases and V by 5 bases; bases with no gene match: 7. The DNA for the CDR3 is TGTGCCAGCAGCCCTGGGACAGGGCGGGCAGATACGCAGTATTTT. It encodes CASSPGTGRADTQYF. The variable domain in full, completed from reference TRBV7-2 and TRBJ2-3, reads GAGVSQSPSNKVTEKGKDVELRCDPISGHTALYWYRQSLGQGLEFLIYFQGNSAPDKSGLPSDRFSAERTGGSVSTLTIQRTQQEDSAVYLCASSPGTGRADTQYFGPGTRLTVL.

The V call is TRBV5-1, the J call TRBJ2-3; unclear D gene. The germline V gene has CDR1 SGHRS and CDR2 YFSETQ. V was shortened by 3 bases and J by 2 bases, with 7 bases between the two germline ends. The CDR3 has 13 residues. CDR3 protein: CASSSVLTDTQYF. The CDR3 nucleotides are TGCGCCAGCAGCTCCGTACTCACAGATACGCAGTATTTT.

This rearrangement joins TRBV6-5 to TRBJ2-7; the match to TRBD1 covers 8 bases. The CDR3 is 14 residues long. Trimming took 4 bases from V and 3 from J; bases not matched to a gene: 5. CDR1 and CDR2 from the germline V gene are MNHEY and SVGAGI. CDR3 amino acids: CASSFATGGYEQYF. The CDR3 coding sequence is TGTGCCAGCAGTTTTGCCACAGGGGGCTACGAGCAGTACTTC.